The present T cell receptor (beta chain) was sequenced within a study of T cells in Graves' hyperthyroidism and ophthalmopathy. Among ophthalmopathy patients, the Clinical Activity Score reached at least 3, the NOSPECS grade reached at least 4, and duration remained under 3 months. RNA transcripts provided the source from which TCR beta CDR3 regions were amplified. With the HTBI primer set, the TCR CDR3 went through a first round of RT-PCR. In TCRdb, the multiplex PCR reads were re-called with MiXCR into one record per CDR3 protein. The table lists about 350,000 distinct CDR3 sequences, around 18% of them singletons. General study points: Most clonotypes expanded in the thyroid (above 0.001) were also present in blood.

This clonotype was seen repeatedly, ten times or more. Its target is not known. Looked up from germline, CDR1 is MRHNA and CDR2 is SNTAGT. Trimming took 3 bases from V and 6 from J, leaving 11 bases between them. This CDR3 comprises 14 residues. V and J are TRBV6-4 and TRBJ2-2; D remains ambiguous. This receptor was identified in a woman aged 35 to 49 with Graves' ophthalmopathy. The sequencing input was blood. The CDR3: CASSELLDAGELFF. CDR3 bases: TGTGCCAGCAGTGAACTTTTAGACGCCGGGGAGCTGTTTTTT.